This T cell receptor beta chain is drawn from a study of cytomegalovirus exposure and HLA in healthy donors. The sample holds one count of this clone. The antigen is undetermined. Germline CDR1 reads GTSNPN; CDR2 reads SVGIG (reference sequence). The V segment lost 5 bases and the J segment 6 bases; nucleotides outside the gene matches: 9. The CDR3 runs to 14 residues. Use of 60 Vbeta and 13 Jbeta primers characterized the PCR. Only in-frame clones appear in the TCRdb table, and some are missing; sequencing was by immunoSEQ multiplex PCR. The sample records fewer than 65,000 clones, about 72% being singletons. Unrecorded immune exposure was likely among donors, who were nominally healthy when sampled. Whole-study results and caveats: The study assumed roughly uniform donor sequencing depth for presence/absence analyses.

The TCR originated in a woman aged 35 to 49 in good health and CMV-seropositive. The chain recombines TRBV30 with TRBJ1-2, with 10 bases that match TRBD1. Sequencing was done on a sample of PBMCs. The CDR3 DNA reads as TGTGCCTGGCGACAGGGGGCGACTTTTGATGGCTACACCTTC. Its translation: CAWRQGATFDGYTF.